These 26 T cell receptor beta chains were all obtained from the same sample, sequenced in a study of cytomegalovirus exposure and HLA in healthy donors. The PCR was carried out with 60 Vbeta primers and 13 Jbeta primers. Sequencing used immunoSEQ multiplex PCR; TCRdb keeps in-frame clones, though not all of them. The sample contains approximately 120,000 clones, roughly 74% of which appear only once. What was sequenced was PBMCs. The receptor source for this set is a woman in her fifties or sixties in good health and CMV-seropositive.

A single count supports this clone. The chain joins TRBV29-1 to TRBJ2-3; 8 bases map to TRBD2. V gave up 3 bases and J gave up 6 bases; unmatched junction bases: 11. Looked up from germline, CDR1 is SQVTM and CDR2 is ANQGSEA. The CDR3 is made up of 15 amino acids. The CDR3 spells CSVDPFGGGKDTQYF. CDR3 DNA: TGCAGCGTTGACCCCTTCGGGGGGGGCAAGGATACGCAGTATTTT.

CDR3: CASSQEGTSGGLQETQYF. In DNA, the CDR3 is TGTGCCAGCAGCCAAGAAGGGACTAGCGGGGGTTTGCAAGAGACCCAGTACTTC. The chain has TRBV4-2 and TRBJ2-5, with TRBD2 matching over 14 bases. The CDR3 runs to 18 residues. The trim removed 0 bases at V and 2 bases at J, leaving 5 bases unmatched. CDR1 and CDR2 from the germline V gene are LGHNA and YNFKEQ.

The chain has TRBV11-2 and TRBJ2-1, with no clear D. This CDR3 is built from 13 residues. Trimming stripped 1 base from V and 9 bases from J, with 10 bases between. The germline V gene encodes CDR1 SGHAT and CDR2 FQNNGV. The CDR3 DNA follows: TGTGCCAGCAGCTTAGCTCAGCGCTCTGAGCAGTTCTTC. This codes for CASSLAQRSEQFF.

This sequence joins TRBV5-1 and TRBJ2-3; tentative D call: TRBD2 (5 bases). Germline assignment: CDR1 SGHRS and CDR2 YFSETQ. This CDR3 has 13 residues. V was clipped by 1 base and J by 5 bases, with 8 bases between them. The CDR3 sequence is CASSLYGEDTQYF. The CDR3 DNA reads TGCGCCAGCAGCTTGTACGGGGAAGATACGCAGTATTTT.

V is TRBV11-2 and J is TRBJ1-1, with D unresolved. This CDR3 is built from 15 residues. V dropped 0 bases and J dropped 5 bases, with 13 bases sitting between them. The germline V gene has CDR1 SGHAT and CDR2 FQNNGV. CDR3 residues: CASSLEFSGRTEAFF. CDR3 bases: TGTGCCAGCAGCTTAGAATTTTCGGGGAGGACTGAAGCTTTCTTT.

The chain uses TRBV11-2 and TRBJ2-5, with unresolved D. The CDR3 length is 15 residues. Germline CDR1 reads SGHAT; CDR2 reads FQNNGV. The V and J ends lost 0 bases and 1 base respectively, with 9 bases between them. In DNA, the CDR3 is TGTGCCAGCAGCTTAGATTACGCTAGCCAAGAGACCCAGTACTTC. Translated, it gives CASSLDYASQETQYF.

The chain joins TRBV6-5 to TRBJ1-6; D may be TRBD1 (6 bases). The V gene's germline CDR1 is MNHEY and CDR2 SVGAGI. This CDR3 spans 14 amino acids. V was pared by 4 bases and J by 8 bases, with 12 bases between. In DNA, the CDR3 is TGTGCCAGCAGTTCCTCGGGGGCTTATTCACCCCTCCACTTT. Its protein product is CASSSSGAYSPLHF.

CDR3 in amino acids: CASRSGAGNTIYF. The CDR3 DNA sequence: TGTGCCAGCAGGTCCGGGGCTGGAAACACCATATATTTT. This chain links TRBV27 with TRBJ1-3, with no clear D. The ends were cut back, 6 bases at V and 2 bases at J, with 8 bases in the middle. This CDR3 contains 13 residues. CDR1 is MNHEY, CDR2 SMNVEV, per germline (reference sequence).

This clone was picked up a small number of times. The CDR3 loop reads CASSPRERGIDEQYF. In nucleotides, the CDR3 is TGTGCCAGCTCACCACGGGAAAGGGGAATAGACGAGCAGTACTTC. This sequence joins TRBV18 and TRBJ2-7, with D tentatively TRBD1 (5 bases). Germline V gene sequence: CDR1 KGHSH, CDR2 LQKENI. The CDR3 sequence is 15 residues long. Trimming removed 1 base at V and 5 bases at J, with 15 bases between.

Comment on this clone: One end of the junction fails to match germline, which may point to a read error. V usage is TRBV4-1 and J usage is TRBJ2-1; 7 bases line up with TRBD2. Germline-derived CDR1 and CDR2 are MGHRA and YSYEKL. This CDR3 has 14 residues. CDR3 coding DNA: TGTGCCAGCAGCCGAGAGACTAGCCCAAATGAGCAGTTCTTC. Encoded protein: CASSRETSPNEQFF.

CDR3 sequence reads: CASSFGGGTEAFF. CDR3 bases: TGTGCCAGCAGCTTCGGGGGAGGCACTGAAGCTTTCTTT. The genes are TRBV5-6 and TRBJ1-1; D possibly corresponds to TRBD1 (5 bases). Trimming left V 2 bases short and J 4 bases short, with 9 bases between. Germline loops: CDR1 SGHDT, CDR2 YYEEEE. This CDR3 region has 13 residues.

V and J are TRBV6-5 and TRBJ2-7; maybe TRBD1 (6 bases). This CDR3 contains 14 residues. Trimming left V 5 bases short and J 4 bases short, with 15 bases between. The germline V gene has CDR1 MNHEY and CDR2 SVGAGI. CDR3 in amino acids: CASSTPPQGYEQYF. The CDR3 coding sequence is TGTGCCAGCAGTACACCCCCACAGGGTTACGAGCAGTACTTC.

The chain employs TRBV6-5 and TRBJ1-6, with 7 positions matching TRBD1. Trimming took 5 bases from V and 4 from J; bases not matched to a gene: 5. From germline, CDR1 is MNHEY and CDR2 SVGAGI. The CDR3 is 15 amino acids. The DNA for the CDR3 is TGTGCCAGCAGTCCGACAGGGCGTTATAATTCACCCCTCCACTTT. Its protein product is CASSPTGRYNSPLHF.

This clone turned up a few times. The CDR3 protein is CASSLGTSRDNEQFF. CDR3 nucleotides: TGTGCCAGCAGCTTGGGGACTAGCAGAGACAATGAGCAGTTCTTC. This chain uses TRBV5-6 with TRBJ2-1, with TRBD2 identical over 8 bases. In germline, CDR1 is SGHDT, CDR2 YYEEEE. This CDR3 is built from 15 residues. J was trimmed by 5 bases and V by 0 bases; bases with no gene match: 4.

V and J are TRBV19 and TRBJ1-5, with D unresolved. Germline assignment: CDR1 LNHDA and CDR2 SQIVND (reference sequence). This CDR3 is 14 amino acids long. Trimming removed 6 bases at V and 3 bases at J, with 12 bases between. The CDR3 is CASRHEWANQPQHF. CDR3 nucleotide sequence: TGTGCCAGTAGGCATGAGTGGGCCAATCAGCCCCAGCATTTT. The full variable domain, rest sourced from reference TRBV19 and TRBJ1-5, is DGGITQSPKYLFRKEGQNVTLSCEQNLNHDAMYWYRQDPGQGLRLIYYSQIVNDFQKGDIAEGYSVSREKKESFPLTVTSAQKNPTAFYLCASRHEWANQPQHFGDGTRLSIL.

V and J are TRBV27 and TRBJ2-5, with a possible D match to TRBD1 (6 bases). This CDR3 contains 13 residues. CDR1 is MNHEY, CDR2 SMNVEV, per germline (reference sequence). The V end lost 6 bases, the J end lost 5 bases, and 13 bases lay between the germline ends. The CDR3 coding sequence is TGTGCCAGCAGCCGTACAGGGTTCGAGACCCAGTACTTC. Amino acids: CASSRTGFETQYF.

This clone came up a few times. This rearrangement joins TRBV6-5 to TRBJ2-7; 10 positions match TRBD1. The CDR3 is made up of 16 amino acids. The junction had 10 bases not matched to a gene; V was cut back by 4 bases and J by 4 bases. Germline V CDR1 and CDR2: MNHEY, SVGAGI. CDR3 loop: CASSSGTGAQGYEQYF. CDR3 coding DNA: TGTGCCAGCAGTTCCGGGACAGGGGCCCAAGGGTACGAGCAGTACTTC.

The chain joins TRBV9 to TRBJ2-4; D may be TRBD2 (7 bases). Trimming took 0 bases from V and 7 from J, leaving 26 bases between them. The CDR3 loop spans 19 amino acids. Germline V gene sequence: CDR1 SGDLS, CDR2 YYNGEE. DNA of the CDR3: TGTGCCAGCAGCGTAGAGGGGGAGGGGGAAGGAATGGGAAGGAACATTCAGTACTTC. Protein sequence: CASSVEGEGEGMGRNIQYF. Full variable domain (outside the CDR3, taken from reference TRBV9 and TRBJ2-4): DSGVTQTPKHLITATGQRVTLRCSPRSGDLSVYWYQQSLDQGLQFLIQYYNGEERAKGNILERFSAQQFPDLHSELNLSSLELGDSALYFCASSVEGEGEGMGRNIQYFGAGTRLSVL.

The chain has TRBV7-2 and TRBJ2-5; 10 bases match TRBD2. This CDR3 comprises 17 residues. Trimming cost V 1 base and J 4 bases; bases outside gene matches: 9. CDR1 SGHTA and CDR2 FQGNSA come from the germline V gene. Here the CDR3 reads CASSLDGTSGVGETQYF. The CDR3 DNA follows: TGTGCCAGCAGCTTAGACGGTACTAGCGGGGTCGGAGAGACCCAGTACTTC.

The chain employs TRBV18 and TRBJ1-6; possible D gene TRBD1, 6 bases. This CDR3 is 16 amino acids long. CDR1 is KGHSH, CDR2 LQKENI, per germline. Trimming pared 3 bases from V and 6 bases from J, leaving 15 bases between. Written as DNA, the CDR3 is TGTGCCAGCTCACCGCCCGGGACAACTCTTAATTCACCCCTCCACTTT. Its protein is CASSPPGTTLNSPLHF. The full variable domain, its missing parts supplied by reference TRBV18 and TRBJ1-6, is NAGVMQNPRHLVRRRGQEARLRCSPMKGHSHVYWYRQLPEEGLKFMVYLQKENIIDESGMPKERFSAEFPKEGPSILRIQQVVRGDSAAYFCASSPPGTTLNSPLHFGNGTRLTVT.

The J gene is TRBJ1-2, the V gene TRBV27, with a weak D call TRBD1 (5 bases). The CDR3 has 13 residues. Deletions cut 8 bases from V and 5 bases from J, with 15 bases between. Germline V lookup: CDR1 MNHEY, CDR2 SMNVEV (reference sequence). The CDR3 sequence: CASARRGWYGYTF. In nucleotides, the CDR3 is TGTGCCAGCGCCCGTAGGGGCTGGTATGGCTACACCTTC.

This clone occurred a few times. The chain uses TRBV18 and TRBJ2-5, with a tentative D call TRBD1 (6 bases). There are 14 residues in the CDR3. The V end was cut by 1 base, the J end by 7 bases, with 13 bases between. The germline gives CDR1 KGHSH, CDR2 LQKENI. The CDR3 nucleotides read TGTGCCAGCTCACCACGGACAGCCTGGGGGACCCAGTACTTC. Amino acid sequence: CASSPRTAWGTQYF. Combining the CDR3 with reference TRBV18 and TRBJ2-5 gives the whole variable domain NAGVMQNPRHLVRRRGQEARLRCSPMKGHSHVYWYRQLPEEGLKFMVYLQKENIIDESGMPKERFSAEFPKEGPSILRIQQVVRGDSAAYFCASSPRTAWGTQYFGPGTRLLVL.

The rearrangement uses TRBV5-4 and TRBJ1-1; D is ambiguous. CDR3 length: 15 amino acids. Germline CDR1 SGHNT, CDR2 YYREEE (reference sequence). Trimming took off 4 bases at V and 4 bases at J, with 17 bases between the two ends. The CDR3 is CASSLDHLGSTEAFF. As DNA, the CDR3 is TGTGCCAGCAGCCTGGACCATCTAGGGAGCACTGAAGCTTTCTTT.

The chain carries TRBV30 and TRBJ1-2, with 9 bases lining up with TRBD1. Germline-derived CDR1 and CDR2 are GTSNPN and SVGIG (reference sequence). This CDR3 comprises 12 residues. V shed 7 bases and J 7 bases; nucleotides not matched to a gene: 7. The DNA for the CDR3 is TGTGCCTACCACGGGACAGGGTTTGGCTACACCTTC. This codes for CAYHGTGFGYTF.

The chain carries TRBV28 and TRBJ1-4; D gene unclear. Germline V gene data show CDR1 as MDHEN and CDR2 as SYDVKM. CDR3 length: 15 residues. With 3 bases removed from V and 5 bases from J, the gap between germline ends came to 13 bases. CDR3 residues: CASSLLGTGNEKLFF. DNA of the CDR3: TGTGCCAGCAGTTTGTTGGGTACGGGGAATGAAAAACTGTTTTTT.

J is TRBJ1-5 and V is TRBV30, with D hard to call. CDR3 length equals 14 residues. Germline values: CDR1 GTSNPN, CDR2 SVGIG (reference sequence). V dropped 0 bases and J dropped 6 bases, with 12 bases sitting between them. In DNA, the CDR3 is TGTGCCTGGAGTGTACCCGTACGAGGTCAGCCCCAGCATTTT. This sequence encodes CAWSVPVRGQPQHF.